One and the same sample provided the 21 T cell receptor beta chains below, sequenced in a study of blood T cells in healthy people across ages. With a J-beta primer mix and a sample-barcoded 5' primer, a second PCR ran about 7 to 12 cycles. A single record per CDR3 protein comes from TCRdb applying MiXCR to the 5' RACE reads. Of about 1.8 million distinct CDR3 sequences in the sample, around 50% were seen once. Source material: blood. The source is a middle-aged woman in good health.

The CDR3 sequence: CATSEGWGEQYF. The CDR3 DNA follows: TGTGCCACCAGTGAGGGATGGGGCGAGCAGTACTTC. The V and J genes are TRBV24-1 and TRBJ2-7, with D unclear. Trimming shortened V by 4 bases and J by 6 bases, and 9 bases separated the two germline ends. The CDR3 has 12 amino acids. In germline, CDR1 is KGHDR, CDR2 SFDVKD.

The V gene is TRBV6-5, the J gene TRBJ2-1, with TRBD1 matching over 8 bases. Germline CDR1 is MNHEY and CDR2 is SVGAGI. The CDR3 sequence is 15 residues long. V shed 2 bases, J shed 8 bases, and the junction held 8 bases outside the gene matches. CDR3 DNA sequence: TGTGCCAGCAGTTACGAGACAGGGGTGTTCTATGAGCAGTTCTTC. Protein: CASSYETGVFYEQFF.

This clonotype appeared a single time. This chain links TRBV6-5 with TRBJ2-1; the match to TRBD2 covers 14 bases. Trimming removed 4 bases from V and 3 bases from J; junction bases left unmatched: 8. The CDR3 totals 18 residues. Germline V gene data show CDR1 as MNHEY and CDR2 as SVGAGI. The CDR3 loop is CASSSWGLAGARYNEQFF. DNA of the CDR3: TGTGCCAGCAGTTCCTGGGGACTAGCGGGGGCACGCTACAATGAGCAGTTCTTC.

This clonotype was observed a few times. This sequence joins TRBV7-9 and TRBJ2-4, with no clear D. The germline V gene encodes CDR1 SEHNR and CDR2 FQNEAQ (reference sequence). The CDR3 consists of 15 residues. V dropped 1 base and J dropped 13 bases, with 20 bases sitting between them. The CDR3 sequence: CASSLVRGTGEEQYF. The CDR3, as DNA: TGTGCCAGCAGCTTAGTGCGTGGAACGGGCGAAGAGCAGTACTTC.

This clonotype has a handful of counts. The chain carries TRBV7-8 and TRBJ2-1; 9 nucleotides align to TRBD2. V trimming: 4 bases; J trimming: 5 bases; junction bases outside the gene matches: 9. Germline assignment: CDR1 SGHVS and CDR2 FQNEAQ. This CDR3 is built from 16 residues. CDR3 in DNA: TGTGCCAGCAGCTCCCGTGGGACTAGCTTCCACAATGAGCAGTTCTTC. This codes for CASSSRGTSFHNEQFF. The entire variable domain, with the rest obtained from reference TRBV7-8 and TRBJ2-1, is as follows: GAGVSQSPRYKVAKRGQDVALRCDPISGHVSLFWYQQALGQGPEFLTYFQNEAQLDKSGLPSDRFFAERPEGSVSTLKIQRTQQEDSAVYLCASSSRGTSFHNEQFFGPGTRLTVL.

The rearrangement uses TRBV27 and TRBJ2-4; 10 bases match TRBD1. This CDR3 comprises 19 residues. Unmatched junction bases numbered 14, after V lost 5 bases and J lost 1 base. Germline V gene data show CDR1 as MNHEY and CDR2 as SMNVEV (reference sequence). For the CDR3, the DNA is TGTGCCAGCAGTCCCACCGGGACAGGGGAATGGTGGGCCAAAAACATTCAGTACTTC. It encodes CASSPTGTGEWWAKNIQYF.

J is TRBJ2-3 and V is TRBV13, with 8 nucleotides matching TRBD2. CDR1 and CDR2 from the germline V gene are PRHDT and FYEKMQ (reference sequence). The CDR3 has 15 amino acids. The ends lost 6 bases at V and 6 bases at J; junction bases unmatched: 11. CDR3 in DNA: TGTGCCAGCAGTTTCGGGACTAGGGGGGGGGATACGCAGTATTTT. Its translation: CASSFGTRGGDTQYF.

The chain uses TRBV12-3 or TRBV12-4 and TRBJ2-7; possible D gene TRBD2, 6 bases. Trimming removed 8 bases at V and 6 bases at J, with 17 bases between. CDR3 size: 13 residues. The CDR3 spells CASRGTALGEQYF. Here the CDR3 DNA reads TGTGCCAGCCGGGGGACCGCCTTGGGCGAGCAGTACTTC.

CDR3 region: CASSLLKSGGVTMRQFF. CDR3 coding DNA: TGTGCCAGCAGCTTGTTAAAAAGCGGGGGAGTTACAATGAGGCAGTTCTTC. The chain joins TRBV5-6 to TRBJ2-1, with 8 bases aligning to TRBD2. Germline assignment: CDR1 SGHDT and CDR2 YYEEEE. The CDR3 extends over 17 amino acids. J gave up 12 bases and V 1 base, and 18 bases lay outside the gene matches.

The V and J genes are TRBV29-1 and TRBJ1-2, with D possibly being TRBD1 (5 bases). The ends were cut back, 5 bases at V and 4 bases at J, with 26 bases in the middle. Germline V CDR1 and CDR2: SQVTM, ANQGSEA. This CDR3 is 17 amino acids long. CDR3 bases: TGCAGCGTTCGCCCGGCGGACCGGGACTCAGCCGTCTATGGCTACACCTTC. Translation: CSVRPADRDSAVYGYTF.

Concerning this clonotype: This may be a read error: a much more frequent sequence differs by one nucleotide. This sequence joins TRBV28 and TRBJ2-1; 8 nucleotides match TRBD2. Looked up from germline, CDR1 is MDHEN and CDR2 is SYDVKM. This CDR3 comprises 13 residues. CDR3 sequence (DNA): TGTGCCAGCAACAGCGGGGGTGACAATGGGCAGTTCTTC. Its translation is CASNSGGDNGQFF.

The gene calls are TRBV6-2 or TRBV6-3 and TRBJ2-7; 7 nucleotides align to TRBD1. Germline V CDR1 and CDR2: MNHEY, SVGEGT. V lost 4 bases to trimming and J lost 1 base; unmatched junction nucleotides: 19. CDR3 length: 19 residues. The CDR3 nucleotides are TGTGCCAGCAGTTGGGACAGCGAAAAGCCTGGGGCGAGGTCCTACGAGCAGTACTTC. Amino acids: CASSWDSEKPGARSYEQYF.

The V gene is TRBV9, the J gene TRBJ2-3; D gene unclear. The CDR3 spans 12 residues. Trimming left V 3 bases short and J 9 bases short, with 11 bases between. Germline-derived CDR1 and CDR2 are SGDLS and YYNGEE. CDR3 loop: CASSALTATQYF. CDR3 DNA sequence: TGTGCCAGCAGCGCTTTGACGGCAACGCAGTATTTT.

J is TRBJ1-2 and V is TRBV20-1; D possibly corresponds to TRBD1 (6 bases). The germline gives CDR1 DFQATT, CDR2 SNEGSKA (reference sequence). Between the trimmed V and J ends, which lost 3 bases and 5 bases, there was a span of 16 bases. The CDR3 is made up of 14 amino acids. CDR3 region: CSARTMDRVYGYTF. In DNA, the CDR3 is TGCAGTGCTAGGACCATGGACAGAGTTTATGGCTACACCTTC.

This clonotype was counted a few times. This chain joins TRBV27 and TRBJ1-5, with D possibly matching TRBD1 (5 bases). There are 15 residues in the CDR3. V shed 5 bases and J shed 6 bases, with 17 bases lying between them. Germline V gene data show CDR1 as MNHEY and CDR2 as SMNVEV (reference sequence). CDR3 DNA: TGTGCCAGCAGTCCCTCTTTTGGGGACGGTCAGCCCCAGCATTTT. Its translation: CASSPSFGDGQPQHF.

This clonotype was observed a few times. A much bigger clone sits one base away, suggesting this may be a read error. The CDR3 nucleotides are TGTGCCAGCGGTTACTTGGATACGCAGTATTTT. Its translation is CASGYLDTQYF. The V gene is TRBV6-6, the J gene TRBJ2-3, with D hard to call. The CDR3 length is 11 residues. Germline V gene data show CDR1 as MNHNY and CDR2 as SVGAGI (reference sequence).

Only a few counts were recorded for this clonotype. The chain has TRBV10-3 and TRBJ2-1, with D unclear. Germline loops: CDR1 ENHRY, CDR2 SYGVKD. V shed 11 bases and J shed 9 bases, with 14 bases lying between them. The CDR3 spans 11 residues. CDR3 nucleotide sequence: TGTGCCGCCTCCGAAGGAGTTGAGCAGTTCTTC. This translates into CAASEGVEQFF.

The V and J genes are TRBV20-1 and TRBJ2-3, with 8 bases lining up with TRBD2. From germline, CDR1 is DFQATT and CDR2 SNEGSKA (reference sequence). Unmatched junction bases numbered 15, after V lost 6 bases and J lost 4 bases. This CDR3 contains 16 residues. DNA of the CDR3: TGCAGTGCAAGAAAAGGGGGACTAGTCTCCCCAGATACGCAGTATTTT. Translated: CSARKGGLVSPDTQYF.

The CDR3 here is CASSTSSGGLETQYF. As DNA, the CDR3 is TGCGCCAGCAGCACCTCTAGCGGGGGTCTAGAGACCCAGTACTTC. The J gene is TRBJ2-5, the V gene TRBV5-1, with 10 bases that match TRBD2. The CDR3 length is 15 residues. Germline V CDR1 and CDR2: SGHRS, YFSETQ. J gave up 4 bases and V 4 bases, and 7 bases lay outside the gene matches.

Only a few counts were recorded for this clonotype. V gene TRBV20-1 combines with J gene TRBJ2-4; 12 nucleotides match TRBD1. Germline V CDR1 and CDR2: DFQATT, SNEGSKA (reference sequence). This CDR3 is 15 amino acids long. J was trimmed by 13 bases and V by 3 bases; bases with no gene match: 13. As DNA, the CDR3 is TGCAGTGCTAGGGAGGGACAGGGGGCTGGTCGGGAGCAGTACTTC. Translated, it gives CSAREGQGAGREQYF.

V usage is TRBV4-3 and J usage is TRBJ2-5; D is perhaps TRBD1 (6 bases). Germline CDR1 reads LGHNA; CDR2 reads YSLEER. V was pared by 0 bases and J by 5 bases, with 19 bases between. CDR3 length: 17 residues. The CDR3 sequence is CASSQDPFQGMVETQYF. The CDR3, as DNA: TGCGCCAGCAGCCAAGATCCCTTTCAGGGGATGGTGGAGACCCAGTACTTC.